This T cell receptor (beta chain) was sequenced during a study of cytomegalovirus exposure and HLA in healthy donors. This CDR3 contains 13 residues. Germline V gene data show CDR1 as SGDLS and CDR2 as YYNGEE. The ends were cut back, 0 bases at V and 10 bases at J, with 11 bases in the middle. Vbeta (60) and Jbeta (13) primers were used in the PCR. The repertoire was sequenced with immunoSEQ multiplex PCR; TCRdb's copy has only in-frame clones and lacks some. Its clone listing holds roughly 41,000 clones. This chain joins TRBV9 and TRBJ2-1; D is possibly TRBD2 (5 bases). The TCR was taken from a middle-aged woman in good health and CMV-seronegative. Material: PBMCs. CDR3 coding DNA: TGTGCCAGCAGCGTAGCTACAGCGGCAGAGCAGTTCTTC. Amino acids: CASSVATAAEQFF.